This T cell receptor beta chain originates from a study of blood T cell repertoires in COVID-19. Study-wide background: PBMCs, B-cell-depleted T cells, or T cells were the source of the cDNA or gDNA that made up the material.

This clone was picked up a small number of times. Profiling relied on immunoSEQ multiplex PCR, and the TCRdb table lists in-frame clones only, not all of them. This sample has under 95,000 clones, with around 86% found just once. The length of the CDR3 is 16 residues. Germline V gene lookup returns CDR1 SEHNR and CDR2 FQNEAQ (reference sequence). Trimming at V came to 2 bases and at J to 0 bases, leaving 4 bases not matched to a gene. The clonotype was recovered from a woman at least 80 years old with acute or convalescent COVID-19. The rearrangement links TRBV7-9 to TRBJ2-1; the match to TRBD1 covers 7 bases. Material for sequencing was peripheral blood. The CDR3 region is CASSLRDSSSYNEQFF. The CDR3 DNA sequence: TGTGCCAGCAGCTTAAGGGACAGTAGCTCCTACAATGAGCAGTTCTTC.